This T cell receptor beta chain was recovered during a study of cytotoxic CD8 clonotypes in ibrutinib-treated CLL. Study findings and constraints: Clonality correlated strongly with circulating CD8+ T cells and exceeded age-matched healthy donors at baseline.

For this clone: The antigen is not known.

The CDR3 sequence is 15 residues long. Germline values: CDR1 MGHRA, CDR2 YSYEKL. V lost 4 bases, J lost 3 bases, and 16 bases lay in between. Deep sequencing aimed at 1 in 200,000 to 1 in 1 million T cells' resolution. TCRdb keeps only in-frame clones here, not all; method: immunoSEQ multiplex PCR. The sample shows about 300,000 clones, over 60% of them seen only once. V gene TRBV4-1 combines with J gene TRBJ2-7; D is tentatively TRBD1 or TRBD2 (5 bases each). This clonotype originated in a human donor with chronic lymphocytic leukemia. The sample consisted of PBMCs, taken after 36 months of ibrutinib treatment. CDR3 sequence (DNA): TGCGCCAGCAGCCTCCGAGTAGGGACGTACTACGAGCAGTACTTC. Encoded protein: CASSLRVGTYYEQYF.